What follows are 9 T cell receptor beta chains derived from one specimen sequenced in a study of cytomegalovirus exposure and HLA in healthy donors. 60 Vbeta and 13 Jbeta primers were used in PCR. Data came from immunoSEQ multiplex PCR; TCRdb stores just in-frame clones and leaves some out. The sample records around 120,000 clones, approximately 72% being singletons. Sequenced sample: PBMCs. The receptors derive from a human donor in good health.

The V gene is TRBV25-1, the J gene TRBJ2-3; possible D gene TRBD2, 5 bases. Germline V gene data show CDR1 as MGHDK and CDR2 as SYGVNS. V dropped 3 bases and J dropped 4 bases, with 14 bases sitting between them. CDR3 size: 15 residues. The CDR3 DNA reads TGTGCCAGCAGTGACAGTTTGAGGGCCTCAGATACGCAGTATTTT. It encodes CASSDSLRASDTQYF.

This clone is a singleton in its sample. This sequence joins TRBV6-4 and TRBJ1-1; D is unclear. With 1 base removed from V and 5 bases from J, the gap between germline ends came to 11 bases. Per germline, CDR1 MRHNA and CDR2 SNTAGT. The CDR3 spans 14 residues. The CDR3, as DNA: TGTGCCAGCAGTGACTTTTTGGAGGGAACTGAAGCTTTCTTT. This codes for CASSDFLEGTEAFF.

The J gene is TRBJ2-7, the V gene TRBV28; perhaps TRBD1 as D (5 bases). Germline values: CDR1 MDHEN, CDR2 SYDVKM. This CDR3 is 15 amino acids long. The V gene lost 6 bases and the J gene lost 6 bases, with 21 bases spanning the gap. In nucleotides, the CDR3 is TGTGCCAGCAGGGTTGGCGGCCAGGGCGATGGCGAGCAGTACTTC. It is translated as CASRVGGQGDGEQYF.

The chain couples TRBV28 to TRBJ2-4, with TRBD1 as a possible D gene (6 bases). This CDR3 is built from 17 residues. Per the germline V gene, CDR1 is MDHEN and CDR2 is SYDVKM. The V and J ends lost 6 bases and 5 bases respectively, with 23 bases between them. This CDR3 reads CASSKRTGQEEENIQYF. Written as DNA, the CDR3 is TGTGCCAGCAGCAAGAGAACGGGACAAGAAGAAGAAAACATTCAGTACTTC.

The chain carries TRBV6-5 and TRBJ2-5, with TRBD2 matching 14 bases. The better agreement between TRBJ2-7 and the DNA end casts doubt on the J call. The CDR3 runs 15 residues. Germline CDR1 reads MNHEY; CDR2 reads SVGAGI. The CDR3 loop reads CASSPGTSGSYEQYF. DNA of the CDR3: TGTGCCAGCAGCCCTGGGACTAGCGGGAGCTACGAGCAGTACTTC.

This clone was counted a few times. The CDR3 nucleotides read TGTGCCAGTAGTCGAGCCACAGACGGAAACTATGGCTACACCTTC. It encodes CASSRATDGNYGYTF. The V and J genes are TRBV19 and TRBJ1-2; D gene uncertain. The V gene lost 5 bases and the J gene lost 2 bases, with 15 bases spanning the gap. The V gene's germline CDR1 is LNHDA and CDR2 SQIVND (reference sequence). The CDR3 is made up of 15 amino acids.

This clone was observed once. The J gene is TRBJ2-3, the V gene TRBV30, with D maybe TRBD1 (7 bases). Trimming took off 0 bases at V and 2 bases at J, with 15 bases between the two ends. This CDR3 contains 16 residues. Germline assignment: CDR1 GTSNPN and CDR2 SVGIG (reference sequence). CDR3 residues: CAWSVLQGGSTDTQYF. CDR3 DNA sequence: TGTGCCTGGAGTGTACTCCAGGGGGGATCCACAGATACGCAGTATTTT.

V usage is TRBV19 and J usage is TRBJ1-1, with D maybe TRBD1 (5 bases). CDR1 is LNHDA and CDR2 is SQIVND in the germline V gene (reference sequence). Between the trimmed V and J ends, which lost 3 bases and 3 bases, there was a span of 8 bases. CDR3 length: 13 amino acids. The CDR3 nucleotides read TGTGCCAGTAGTATCAAACAGGACACTGAAGCTTTCTTT. Encoded protein: CASSIKQDTEAFF.

V and J are TRBV18 and TRBJ2-7; 9 nucleotides line up with TRBD1. Germline lookup yields CDR1 KGHSH and CDR2 LQKENI. This CDR3 region has 17 residues. Trimming cost V 3 bases and J 6 bases; bases outside gene matches: 15. The CDR3 nucleotides read TGTGCCAGCTCACCTTCCGGGACAGGGTTGGTTTCCGGCGAGCAGTACTTC. Its protein is CASSPSGTGLVSGEQYF.